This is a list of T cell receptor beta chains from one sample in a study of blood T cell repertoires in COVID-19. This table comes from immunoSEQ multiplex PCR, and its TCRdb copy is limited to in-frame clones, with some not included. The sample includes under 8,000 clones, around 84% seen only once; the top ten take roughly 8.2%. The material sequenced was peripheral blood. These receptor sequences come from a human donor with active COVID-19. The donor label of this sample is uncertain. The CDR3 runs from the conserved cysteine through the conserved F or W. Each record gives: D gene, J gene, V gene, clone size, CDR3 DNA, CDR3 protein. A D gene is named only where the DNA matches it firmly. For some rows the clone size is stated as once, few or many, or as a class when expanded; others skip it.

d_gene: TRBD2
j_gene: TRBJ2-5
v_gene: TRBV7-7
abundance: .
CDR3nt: TGTGCTAGCAGCATGGGACTAGCGGGAGGGGAGACCCAGTACTTC
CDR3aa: CASSMGLAGGETQYF

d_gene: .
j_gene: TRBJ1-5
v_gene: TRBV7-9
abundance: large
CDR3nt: TGTGCCAGCAGCTTAGGCCGGGGGGATCAGCCCCAGCATTTT
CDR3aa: CASSLGRGDQPQHF

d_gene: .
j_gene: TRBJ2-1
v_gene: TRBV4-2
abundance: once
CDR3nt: TGTGCCAGCAGCCAAGTAAGTCAGGGGTGGAATGAGCAGTTCTTC
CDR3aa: CASSQVSQGWNEQFF

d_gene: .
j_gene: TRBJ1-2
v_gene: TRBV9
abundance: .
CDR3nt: TGTGCCAGCAGCGCCGCGGGGACGTCCTATGGCTACACCTTC
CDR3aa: CASSAAGTSYGYTF

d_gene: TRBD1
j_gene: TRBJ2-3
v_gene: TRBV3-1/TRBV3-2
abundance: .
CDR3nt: TGTGCCAGCAGCGGGACAGGGTTAGGAACAGATACGCAGTATTTT
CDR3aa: CASSGTGLGTDTQYF

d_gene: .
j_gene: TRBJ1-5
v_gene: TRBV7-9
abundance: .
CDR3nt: TGTGCCAGCAGCGGCGGCTCAGCGGCTCAGCCCCAGCATTTT
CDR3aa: CASSGGSAAQPQHF

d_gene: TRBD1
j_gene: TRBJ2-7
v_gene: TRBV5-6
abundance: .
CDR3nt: TGTGCCAGCAGCTTGGGGGTCAGGGGGCCATACGAGCAGTACTTC
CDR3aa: CASSLGVRGPYEQYF

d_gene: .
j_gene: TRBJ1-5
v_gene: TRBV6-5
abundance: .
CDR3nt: TGTGCCAGCAGCCCCTCCCGGGGGAATCAGCCCCAGCATTTT
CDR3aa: CASSPSRGNQPQHF

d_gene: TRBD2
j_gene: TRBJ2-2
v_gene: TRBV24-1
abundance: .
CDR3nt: TGTGCCACCAGTGGCGGCGGGGGATCCGGGGAGCTGTTTTTT
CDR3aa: CATSGGGGSGELFF

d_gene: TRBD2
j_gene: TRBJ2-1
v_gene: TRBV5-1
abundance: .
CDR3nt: TGCGCCAGCAGCTTAAACGGGAGGCTCGAAAAGAGCAATGAGCAGTTCTTC
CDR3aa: CASSLNGRLEKSNEQFF

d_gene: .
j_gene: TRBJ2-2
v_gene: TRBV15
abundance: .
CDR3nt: TGTGCCACCCAACACGGGGTTACCGGGGAGCTGTTTTTT
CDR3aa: CATQHGVTGELFF

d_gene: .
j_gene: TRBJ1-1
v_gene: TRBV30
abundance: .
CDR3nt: TGTGCCTGCAGGGTCAACACTGAAGCTTTCTTT
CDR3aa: CACRVNTEAFF

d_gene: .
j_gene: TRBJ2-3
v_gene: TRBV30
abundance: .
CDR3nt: TGTGCCTGGAGTGACCCTCCCGCGGATACGCAGTATTTT
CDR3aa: CAWSDPPADTQYF

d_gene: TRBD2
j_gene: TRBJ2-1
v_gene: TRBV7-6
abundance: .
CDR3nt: TGTGCCAGCAGCTTGCTAGCGGGGGGAGTCGGTGAGCAGTTCTTC
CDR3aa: CASSLLAGGVGEQFF

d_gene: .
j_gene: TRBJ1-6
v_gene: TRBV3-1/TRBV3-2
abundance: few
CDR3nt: TGTGCCAGCAGCCACAGCGGGGGGCGTTCACCCCTCCACTTT
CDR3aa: CASSHSGGRSPLHF

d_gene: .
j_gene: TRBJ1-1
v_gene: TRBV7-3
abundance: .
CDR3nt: TGTGCCAGCAGTTTGGGGGGTTCCACTGAAGCTTTCTTT
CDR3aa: CASSLGGSTEAFF

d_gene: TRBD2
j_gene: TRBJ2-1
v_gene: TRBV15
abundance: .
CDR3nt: TGTGCCACCAGCAGGACGCGGGAGGCTGTCAATGAGCAGTTCTTC
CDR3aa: CATSRTREAVNEQFF

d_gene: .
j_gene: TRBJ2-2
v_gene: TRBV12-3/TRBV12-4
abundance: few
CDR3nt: TGTGCCAGCAGTTCGAGGGATGCCGGGGAGCTGTTTTTT
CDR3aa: CASSSRDAGELFF

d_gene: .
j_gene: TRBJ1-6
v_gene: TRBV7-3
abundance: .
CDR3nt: TGTGCCAGCAGCTTACAGGCCGGCAGTTCACCCCTCCACTTT
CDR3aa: CASSLQAGSSPLHF

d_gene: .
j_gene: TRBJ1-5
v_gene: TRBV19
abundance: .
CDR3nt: TGTGCCAGTAGTTCCTCACCCCTACGGGGGGTCGGATATAGCAATCAGCCCCAGCATTTT
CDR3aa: CASSSSPLRGVGYSNQPQHF

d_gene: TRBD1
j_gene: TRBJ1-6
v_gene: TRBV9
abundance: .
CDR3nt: TGTGCCAGCAGCGTAGAGGGGACAGGGGGCGGACCCCTCCACTTT
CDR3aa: CASSVEGTGGGPLHF

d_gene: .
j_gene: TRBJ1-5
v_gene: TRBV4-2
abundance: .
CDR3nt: TGTGCCAGCAGCCAGAGGGGGTTGGGAAATCAGCCCCAGCATTTT
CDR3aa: CASSQRGLGNQPQHF

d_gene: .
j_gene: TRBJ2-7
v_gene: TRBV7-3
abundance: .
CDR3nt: TGTGCCAGCAGCCCAGGGGGGCACGAGCAGTACTTC
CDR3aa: CASSPGGHEQYF

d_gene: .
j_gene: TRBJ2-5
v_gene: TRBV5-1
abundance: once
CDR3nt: TGCGCCAGCAGACCTTTAGGACTGGGCCAAGAGACCCAGTACTTC
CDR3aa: CASRPLGLGQETQYF

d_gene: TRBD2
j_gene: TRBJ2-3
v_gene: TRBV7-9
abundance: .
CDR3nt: TGTGCCAGCAGCTCTAGCGGGGGGGTAGTAGATACGCAGTATTTT
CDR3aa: CASSSSGGVVDTQYF

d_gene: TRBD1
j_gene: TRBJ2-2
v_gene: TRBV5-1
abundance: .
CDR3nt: TGCGCCAGCAAACCGGGACAGGGTGCTTTAGGGGAGCTGTTTTTT
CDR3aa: CASKPGQGALGELFF

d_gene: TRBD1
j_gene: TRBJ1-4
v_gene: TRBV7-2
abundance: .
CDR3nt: TGTGCCAGCAGCTTAGTTGGGACAGGGTTTGAAAAACTGTTTTTT
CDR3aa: CASSLVGTGFEKLFF

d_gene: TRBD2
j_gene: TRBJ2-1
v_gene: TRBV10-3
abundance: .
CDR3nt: TGTGCCACCAACCCCCAGCGGGAGGGGGGTGAGCAGTTCTTC
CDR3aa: CATNPQREGGEQFF

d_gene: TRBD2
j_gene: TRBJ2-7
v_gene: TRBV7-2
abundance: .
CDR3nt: TGTGCCAGCAGCCGCAGCCGACTAGCCCTTTCCTACGAGCAGTACTTC
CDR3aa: CASSRSRLALSYEQYF

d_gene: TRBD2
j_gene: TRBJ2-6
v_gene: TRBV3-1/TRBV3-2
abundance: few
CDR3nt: TGTGCCAGCAGCCAACTAGCGGGCTCTGGGGCCAACGTCCTGACTTTC
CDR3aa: CASSQLAGSGANVLTF

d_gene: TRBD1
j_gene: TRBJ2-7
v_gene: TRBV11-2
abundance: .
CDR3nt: TGTGCCAGCAGCTCCCGGGACAGAGCCTCCTACGAGCAGTACTTC
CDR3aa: CASSSRDRASYEQYF

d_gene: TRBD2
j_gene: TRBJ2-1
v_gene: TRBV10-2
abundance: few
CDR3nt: TGCGCCACCTCCCCGGGGGGCTCCTACAATGAGCAGTTCTTC
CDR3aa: CATSPGGSYNEQFF

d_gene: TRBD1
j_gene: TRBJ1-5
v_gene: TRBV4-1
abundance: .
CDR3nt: TGCGCCAGCAGCCAAGATGCGGGGACAGGAGATATTAGCAATCAGCCCCAGCATTTT
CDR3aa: CASSQDAGTGDISNQPQHF

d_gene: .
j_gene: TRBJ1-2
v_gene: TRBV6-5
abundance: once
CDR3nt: TGTGCCAGCAGAACAACAGGGTCCAACTATGGCTACACCTTC
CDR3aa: CASRTTGSNYGYTF

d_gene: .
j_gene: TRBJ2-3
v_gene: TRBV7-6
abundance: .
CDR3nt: TGTGCCAGCAGCTTAGGGGCTCGGCTAAAATCTACGCAGTATTTT
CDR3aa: CASSLGARLKSTQYF

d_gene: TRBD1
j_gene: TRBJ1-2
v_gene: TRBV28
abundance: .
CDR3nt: TGTGCCAGCAGAACAGGGGACCTCCCAGGATATGGCTACACCTTC
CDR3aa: CASRTGDLPGYGYTF

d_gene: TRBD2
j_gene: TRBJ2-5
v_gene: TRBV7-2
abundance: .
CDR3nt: TGTGCCAGCAGCTCCACTGCTAGCGGTCAAGAGACCCAGTACTTC
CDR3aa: CASSSTASGQETQYF

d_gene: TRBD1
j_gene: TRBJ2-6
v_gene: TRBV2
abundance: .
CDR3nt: TGTGCCAACCCACGACAGGGGTCACTCTCCTCAGCTGGGGCCAACGTCCTGACTTTC
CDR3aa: CANPRQGSLSSAGANVLTF

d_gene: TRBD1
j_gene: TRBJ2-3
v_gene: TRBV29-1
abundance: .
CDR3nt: TGCAGCGTTGAGTCCCAGGGGGCTTTAGATACGCAGTATTTT
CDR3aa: CSVESQGALDTQYF

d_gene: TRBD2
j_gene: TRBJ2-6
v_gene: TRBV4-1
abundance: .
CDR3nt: TGCGCCAGCAGCCAAAAGGAAACTAGCGGGGCCTCTGGGGCCAACGTCCTGACTTTC
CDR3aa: CASSQKETSGASGANVLTF

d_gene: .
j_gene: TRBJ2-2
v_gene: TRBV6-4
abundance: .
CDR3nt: TGTGCCAGCAGTGCGGGGGACACCGGGGAGCTGTTTTTT
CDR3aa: CASSAGDTGELFF

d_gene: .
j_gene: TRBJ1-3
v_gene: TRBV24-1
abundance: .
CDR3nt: TGTGCCACCAGTGATTTGTCGCGGGGAGGGTTCCAAAACACCATATATTTT
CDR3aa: CATSDLSRGGFQNTIYF

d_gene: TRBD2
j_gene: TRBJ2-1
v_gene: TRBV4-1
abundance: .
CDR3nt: TGCGCCAGCAGCCGCGTGGTCCGTAGCGGGGACAATGAGCAGTTCTTC
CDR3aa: CASSRVVRSGDNEQFF

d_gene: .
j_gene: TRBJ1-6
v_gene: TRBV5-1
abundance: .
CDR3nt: TGCGCCAGCACCCCGAGCTTCCCAAATTCACCCCTCCACTTT
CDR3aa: CASTPSFPNSPLHF

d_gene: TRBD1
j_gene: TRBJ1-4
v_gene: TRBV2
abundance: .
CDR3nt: TGTGCCAAAGGGGGCGTGGGTAATGAAAAACTGTTTTTT
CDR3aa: CAKGGVGNEKLFF

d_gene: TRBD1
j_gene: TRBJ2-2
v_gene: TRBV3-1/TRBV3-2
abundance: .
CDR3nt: TGTGCCAGCAGCCTATCCGACAGGGGGCACACCGGGGAGCTGTTTTTT
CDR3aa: CASSLSDRGHTGELFF

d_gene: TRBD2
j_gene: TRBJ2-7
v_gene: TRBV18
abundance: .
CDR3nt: TGTGCCAGCTCGCCGTCGGGGGGGGGCTACGAGCAGTACTTC
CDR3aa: CASSPSGGGYEQYF

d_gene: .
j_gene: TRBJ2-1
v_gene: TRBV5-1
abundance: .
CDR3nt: TGCGCCAGCAGCTTGAATTCCGGTGAGCAGTTCTTC
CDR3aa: CASSLNSGEQFF

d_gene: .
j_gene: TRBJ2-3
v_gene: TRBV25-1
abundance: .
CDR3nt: TGTGCCAGCAGTGAGGGTCCGCTCGGGACAGATACGCAGTATTTT
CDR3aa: CASSEGPLGTDTQYF

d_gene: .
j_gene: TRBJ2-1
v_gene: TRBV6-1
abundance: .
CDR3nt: TGTGCCAGCAGTCAAACCCCAAGGACTTACAATGAGCAGTTCTTC
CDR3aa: CASSQTPRTYNEQFF

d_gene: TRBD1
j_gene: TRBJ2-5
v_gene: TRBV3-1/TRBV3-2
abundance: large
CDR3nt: TGTGCCAGCAGCACCTGGACAGGGGGCAGGGAGACCCAGTACTTC
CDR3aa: CASSTWTGGRETQYF

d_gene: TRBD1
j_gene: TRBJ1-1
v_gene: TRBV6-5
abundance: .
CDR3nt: TGTGCCAGCAGTTACGGACGGACAGGGAACACTGAAGCTTTCTTT
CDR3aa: CASSYGRTGNTEAFF

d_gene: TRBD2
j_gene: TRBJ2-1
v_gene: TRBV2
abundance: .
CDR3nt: TGTGCCAGCAGTGGATCTCTAGCGGGAGTAGTCTATGAGCAGTTCTTC
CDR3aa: CASSGSLAGVVYEQFF

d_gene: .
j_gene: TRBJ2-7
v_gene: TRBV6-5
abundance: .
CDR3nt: TGTGCCAGCAGTCATCGGGGAGTCGAGCAGTACTTC
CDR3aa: CASSHRGVEQYF